The 10 T cell receptor beta chains below all came from one sample that was sequenced in a study of T cell responses to AZD1222 COVID-19 vaccine. Sequenced by immunoSEQ multiplex PCR; TCRdb stores in-frame clones only, minus some. The sample carries under 200,000 clones, 85% to 95% recorded once. Sequenced material: peripheral blood, taken on day 0 of AZD1222 vaccination. Every receptor here comes from an adult in good health.

The chain joins TRBV6-5 to TRBJ1-5; perhaps TRBD1 as D (6 bases). This CDR3 spans 14 amino acids. The V end lost 4 bases, the J end lost 3 bases, and 10 bases lay between the germline ends. Germline V lookup: CDR1 MNHEY, CDR2 SVGAGI. The CDR3 reads CASSSGHTNQPQHF. The CDR3 DNA sequence: TGTGCCAGCAGTTCGGGACACACCAATCAGCCCCAGCATTTT.

The rearrangement links TRBV6-5 to TRBJ1-3; the D gene is possibly TRBD1 (6 bases). The CDR3 extends over 15 amino acids. V was pared by 4 bases and J by 3 bases, with 13 bases between. CDR1 MNHEY and CDR2 SVGAGI come from the germline V gene. The CDR3 sequence: CASSSQGFGGNTIYF. The DNA of the CDR3 is TGTGCCAGCAGTTCACAGGGTTTTGGTGGAAACACCATATATTTT.

V and J are TRBV3-1 (or the pseudogene TRBV3-2) and TRBJ2-7; D uncertain. The CDR3 is 11 residues long. Germline CDR1 reads LGHDT; CDR2 reads YNNKEL (reference sequence). Deletions cut 5 bases from V and 3 bases from J, with 5 bases between. The CDR3 nucleotides read TGTGCCAGCAGCATACTCTACGAGCAGTACTTC. Amino acid sequence: CASSILYEQYF.

This clone was observed a single time. The chain uses TRBV10-2 and TRBJ1-5, with 7 bases aligning to TRBD1. V shed 3 bases and J 3 bases; nucleotides not matched to a gene: 14. There are 18 residues in the CDR3. Germline-derived CDR1 and CDR2 are WSHSY and SAAADI. The CDR3 is CASSDPINTGEFNQPQHF. CDR3 nucleotides: TGCGCCAGCAGTGACCCAATTAACACAGGGGAGTTCAATCAGCCCCAGCATTTT.

CDR3 amino acids: CASSVLRDDTEAFF. The DNA for the CDR3 is TGCGCCAGCAGTGTCCTCCGGGATGACACTGAAGCTTTCTTT. J is TRBJ1-1 and V is TRBV10-2; D is ambiguous. This CDR3 has 14 amino acids. Germline V gene lookup returns CDR1 WSHSY and CDR2 SAAADI. Trimming removed 4 bases from V and 3 bases from J, with 12 bases in between.

J is TRBJ1-4 and V is TRBV29-1; weak D call: TRBD1 (5 bases). The CDR3 extends over 15 amino acids. Trimming took 2 bases from V and 4 from J, leaving 14 bases between them. Germline lookup yields CDR1 SQVTM and CDR2 ANQGSEA. CDR3 residues: CSVELFGTLNEKLFF. CDR3 DNA: TGCAGCGTTGAACTTTTTGGGACCCTTAATGAAAAACTGTTTTTT.

This chain links TRBV6-1 with TRBJ1-3; D is perhaps TRBD1 (5 bases). Between the trimmed V and J ends, which lost 0 bases and 2 bases, there was a span of 11 bases. Germline CDR1 is MNHNS and CDR2 is SASEGT. The CDR3 loop spans 16 amino acids. CDR3 sequence (DNA): TGTGCCAGCAGTGAAGCGAGGAAGGGGACTGGAAACACCATATATTTT. This encodes CASSEARKGTGNTIYF.

This clone was observed a few times. CDR3 in amino acids: CASSSGTGGLNQPQHF. The CDR3 nucleotides are TGTGCCAGCAGTTCAGGAACAGGGGGTCTCAATCAGCCCCAGCATTTT. The rearrangement joins TRBV28 to TRBJ1-5; TRBD1 agrees at 8 bases. CDR3 length equals 16 residues. V dropped 4 bases and J dropped 3; count of bases not matched to a gene: 8. The germline V gene encodes CDR1 MDHEN and CDR2 SYDVKM.

The chain has TRBV21-1 and TRBJ2-3; whether TRBD1, the table's D call, matches the DNA was not checked. TRBV21-1 is noted as a pseudogene. CDR3 length equals 18 residues. The CDR3 nucleotides are TGTGCCAGCAGCCGGAACCAGGGGGTCTGGATCGCGCCCGATACGCAGTATTTT. It encodes CASSRNQGVWIAPDTQYF.

This chain links TRBV7-2 with TRBJ2-7; D may correspond to TRBD1 or TRBD2 (6 bases each). V was cut by 5 bases and J by 4 bases, with 15 bases left in between. This CDR3 comprises 14 residues. Germline values: CDR1 SGHTA, CDR2 FQGNSA. CDR3 sequence: CASSHKTGGYEQYF. The CDR3 nucleotides are TGTGCCAGCAGCCATAAGACAGGAGGGTACGAGCAGTACTTC.